The source of this T cell receptor (beta chain) is a study of blood T cell repertoires in COVID-19. As for the study in general: The origin of the acute and convalescent COVID-19 samples was the United States, Italy and Spain.

Original data processing: Estimated nucleated cell counts came from reference gene primer amplification. Clones were read by immunoSEQ multiplex PCR, and TCRdb kept only the in-frame ones, dropping some. Clone size and V and J calls were adopted from that table, with D and trimming inferred from the DNA. Of some 250,000 clones detected, less than 90% appear once; the ten largest clones hold around 12%. The CDR3 loop spans 14 amino acids. Trimming at V came to 4 bases and at J to 5 bases, leaving 8 bases not matched to a gene. The germline V gene has CDR1 SGHAT and CDR2 FQNNGV. The TCR originated in a woman in her 30s with COVID-19, enrolled during active disease. The sequenced sample consisted of peripheral blood. This chain joins TRBV11-2 and TRBJ2-7; 7 bases line up with TRBD1. DNA for the CDR3: TGTGCCAGCAGCTCCCCCCGGACAGGCAACGAGCAGTACTTC. It yields the protein CASSSPRTGNEQYF.